Listed below are T cell receptor beta chains from one sample, sequenced in a study of blood T cells in healthy people across ages. TCRdb re-analysed the 5' RACE reads in MiXCR, keeping a single row per CDR3 protein. The sample includes some 290,000 distinct CDR3 sequences, roughly 29% seen only once; the top ten take 29%. Sequenced input: blood. These receptors were taken from a woman aged 65 to 85 in good health. CDR3s include the opening cysteine and the closing phenylalanine or tryptophan.

cdr3_length	j_call	v_call	cdr3_aa
14	TRBJ1-3	TRBV2	CASRPTGGGNTIYF
13	-	TRBV20-1	CSAPGQTFRSQFF
15	TRBJ1-1	TRBV3-1	CASSKGGTQNTEAFF
13	TRBJ2-5	TRBV29-1	CSVALAAQETQYF
19	TRBJ2-7	TRBV7-3	CASSSPLMTSGRKGYEQYF
14	TRBJ1-1	TRBV20-1	CSARGPTGNTEAFF
13	TRBJ2-5	TRBV13	CASSVSGGETQYF
14	TRBJ2-2	TRBV12-3/TRBV12-4	CASSRVGGSGELFF
15	TRBJ2-7	TRBV20-1	CSARDLDTLVGEQYF
15	TRBJ2-1	TRBV20-1	CSARKTGISYNEQFF
13	TRBJ1-2	TRBV29-1	CSVGQVLNYGYTF
15	-	TRBV12-3/TRBV12-4	CASRRTGAPFGEQYF
16	TRBJ2-2	TRBV6-2/TRBV6-3	CASRVLNNANTGELFF
13	TRBJ2-2	TRBV7-3	CASSLGTAGELFF
15	TRBJ2-2	TRBV7-9	CASSLRAMNTGELFF
14	TRBJ1-1	TRBV13	CASSWETGGTEAFF
14	TRBJ2-7	TRBV28	CASSFPGSSYEQYF
12	TRBJ2-5	TRBV18	CASSPRSGTQYF
15	TRBJ2-1	TRBV5-1	CASSFSSGTYNEQFF
14	TRBJ1-1	TRBV3-1	CASTRRGAETEAFF
15	TRBJ2-5	TRBV6-1	CASSVAGAERETQYF
15	TRBJ2-5	TRBV28	CASSLLAGGKETQYF
15	TRBJ1-2	TRBV6-5	CASSYSDGNNYGYTF
16	TRBJ2-3	TRBV20-1	CSAYGRRGGSTDTQYF
15	-	TRBV4-1	CASSQDSGDYNEQFF
14	TRBJ2-5	TRBV5-1	CASSFGGGQETQYF
13	-	TRBV20-1	CSATGTSVYEQYF
14	TRBJ1-6	TRBV2	CASNEGSDRSPLHF
15	TRBJ2-7	TRBV4-1	CASSQPYEKTYEQYF
16	TRBJ1-6	TRBV4-1	CASRRTGTENNSPLHF
14	TRBJ1-1	TRBV6-6	CASRPVGANTEAFF
14	TRBJ1-2	TRBV28	CASSSPGIGNGYTF
16	TRBJ1-1	TRBV27	CASSFDRAPMNTEAFF
17	TRBJ2-3	TRBV4-3	CASSSRLSGKGTDTQYF
13	TRBJ2-7	TRBV27	CASSFNGAYEQYF
15	TRBJ2-2	TRBV6-2/TRBV6-3	CASSYFPGSTGELFF
12	TRBJ2-7	TRBV29-1	CSVGLPGREQYF
11	TRBJ2-4	TRBV4-3	CASSQHGIQYF
15	TRBJ1-2	TRBV5-1	CASSLLSDGGYGYTF
16	TRBJ2-7	TRBV4-1	CASSQVTARSSYEQYF
16	TRBJ2-5	TRBV5-1	CASSLVMLGPQETQYF
16	-	TRBV20-1	CSAGRTSGIAYNEQFF
13	TRBJ1-6	TRBV7-2	CASSRNYNSPLHF
13	-	TRBV20-1	CSASSGTSDEQFF
11	TRBJ2-5	TRBV6-1	CASSESRAQYF
15	TRBJ2-3	TRBV6-2/TRBV6-3	CASSYQGISTDTQYF
14	TRBJ2-2	TRBV20-1	CSAQSWSGTGELFF
16	TRBJ2-5	TRBV2	CASTSPDRDDQETQYF
15	TRBJ2-5	TRBV7-9	CASGFRGLSGETQYF
14	TRBJ1-2	TRBV3-1	CASSSGTGHYGYTF
15	TRBJ2-5	TRBV28	CASSLLGAPEETQYF
16	TRBJ2-5	TRBV4-2	CASSQGTQVYQETQYF
18	TRBJ2-4	TRBV5-1	CASSLEGGPALAKNIQYF
14	TRBJ1-1	TRBV16	CASSQSGGRIEAFF
15	TRBJ2-7	TRBV13	CASSSGQLDTYEQYF
12	-	TRBV27	CASSFLGSEQYF
16	TRBJ2-1	TRBV24-1	CATSDAAGDYHNEQFF
16	TRBJ2-4	TRBV7-2	CASSSEGVVAKNIQYF